The table lists the clone carrying this T cell receptor beta chain with a few counts. UMIs were added to TCR cDNA along with a universal primer site when it was made by 5'RACE template switching. TCRdb re-analysed the 5' RACE reads in MiXCR, keeping a single row per CDR3 protein. The sample shows about 260,000 distinct CDR3 sequences, approximately 13% of them seen only once. There are 14 residues in the CDR3. V was cut by 2 bases and J by 2 bases, with 6 bases left in between. Germline V gene sequence: CDR1 MNHEY, CDR2 SVGAGI. This entry is derived from a study of T cells after yellow fever vaccination.

The input for sequencing was CD4+ T cells sorted from PBMCs, taken 45 days after the yellow fever booster vaccination. The rearrangement links TRBV6-5 to TRBJ2-2; D not certain. The sequence derives from a man aged 25 to 40 who received the YFV17D yellow fever vaccine. DNA for the CDR3: TGTGCCAGCAGTTACAACACCAACACCGGGGAGCTGTTTTTT. Translated, it gives CASSYNTNTGELFF.